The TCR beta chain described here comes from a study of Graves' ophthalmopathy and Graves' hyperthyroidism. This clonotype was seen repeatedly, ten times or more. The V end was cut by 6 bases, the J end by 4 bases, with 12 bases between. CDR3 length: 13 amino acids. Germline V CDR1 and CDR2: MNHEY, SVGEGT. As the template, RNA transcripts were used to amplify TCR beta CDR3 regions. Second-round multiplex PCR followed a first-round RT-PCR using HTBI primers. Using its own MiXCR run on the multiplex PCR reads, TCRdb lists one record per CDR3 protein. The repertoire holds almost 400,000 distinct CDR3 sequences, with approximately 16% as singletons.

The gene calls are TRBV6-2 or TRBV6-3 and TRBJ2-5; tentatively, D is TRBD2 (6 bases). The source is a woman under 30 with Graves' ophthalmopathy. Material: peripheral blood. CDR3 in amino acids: CASRPPGRETQYF. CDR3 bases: TGTGCCAGCAGGCCACCCGGGAGAGAGACCCAGTACTTC.